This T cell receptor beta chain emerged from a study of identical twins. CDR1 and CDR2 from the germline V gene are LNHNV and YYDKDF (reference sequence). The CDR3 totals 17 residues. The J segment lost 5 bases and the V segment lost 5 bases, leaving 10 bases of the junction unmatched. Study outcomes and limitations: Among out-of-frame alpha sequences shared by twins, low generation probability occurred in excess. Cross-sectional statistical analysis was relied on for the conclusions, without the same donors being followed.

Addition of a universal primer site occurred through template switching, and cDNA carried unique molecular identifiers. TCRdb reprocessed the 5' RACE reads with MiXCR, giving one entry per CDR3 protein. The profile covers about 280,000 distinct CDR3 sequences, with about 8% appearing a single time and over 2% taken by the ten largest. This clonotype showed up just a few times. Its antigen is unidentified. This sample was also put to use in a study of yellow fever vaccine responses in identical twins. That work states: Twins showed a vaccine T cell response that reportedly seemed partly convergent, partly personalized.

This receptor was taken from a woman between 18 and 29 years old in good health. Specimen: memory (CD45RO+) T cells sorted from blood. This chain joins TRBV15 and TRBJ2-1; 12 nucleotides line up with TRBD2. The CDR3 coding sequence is TGTGCCACCAGCGCGGGTACTAGCGGGGGGCTCAACAATGAGCAGTTCTTC. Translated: CATSAGTSGGLNNEQFF.